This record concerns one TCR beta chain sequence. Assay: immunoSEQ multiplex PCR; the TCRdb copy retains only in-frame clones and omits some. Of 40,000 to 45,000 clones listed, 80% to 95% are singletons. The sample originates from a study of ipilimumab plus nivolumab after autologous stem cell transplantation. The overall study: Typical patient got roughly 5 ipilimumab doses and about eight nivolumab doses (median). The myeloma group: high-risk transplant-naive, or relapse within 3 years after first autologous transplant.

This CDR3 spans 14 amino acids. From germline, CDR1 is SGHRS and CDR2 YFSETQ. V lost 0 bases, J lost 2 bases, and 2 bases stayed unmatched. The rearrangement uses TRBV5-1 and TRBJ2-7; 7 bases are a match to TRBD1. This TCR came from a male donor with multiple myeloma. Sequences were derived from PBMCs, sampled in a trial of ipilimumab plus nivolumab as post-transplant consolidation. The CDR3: CASSLGQGPYEQYF. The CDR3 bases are TGCGCCAGCAGCTTGGGACAGGGCCCCTACGAGCAGTACTTC.